The clone carrying this T cell receptor beta chain was seen only a few times. Antigen unknown. These data originate in a study of cytomegalovirus exposure and HLA in healthy donors. Study details: Earlier findings included some 120 million unique TCR beta sequences obtained from some 180 million T cells. Points from the study as a whole: In a later analysis, several top co-occurrence clusters appeared linked to parvovirus B19, influenza, CMV and Epstein-Barr virus.

The PCR made use of 60 Vbeta and 13 Jbeta primers. Assay used: immunoSEQ multiplex PCR; TCRdb lists only in-frame clones, some missing. This sample has about 92,000 clones, with roughly 74% found just once. This TCR derives from a woman in her late teens or twenties in good health and CMV-seropositive. The sequencing sample was made of PBMCs.

Here the CDR3 reads CASSLNSPTGFYGYTF. For the CDR3, the DNA is TGTGCCAGCAGTTTGAACAGCCCTACGGGGTTCTATGGCTACACCTTC. This chain joins TRBV28 and TRBJ1-2, with D hard to call. The CDR3 runs to 16 residues. Germline V gene sequence: CDR1 MDHEN, CDR2 SYDVKM. With 3 bases removed from V and 4 bases from J, the gap between germline ends came to 18 bases.